Each of the 24 T cell receptor beta chains below was sequenced from the same sample in a study of CD8+CD57+ T cells in acquired aplastic anemia (dated by TCRdb to the late 2010s). These reads were obtained on an Illumina HiSeq 2000. Genomic DNA was used as template for profiling of TCR beta VDJ combinations and CDR3 sequences. TCRdb redid the processing of the public reads, applying fastp at Q25 and MiXCR, and retained in-frame beta chains. Identical CDR3 protein sequences are pooled into one entry, listed with their most common genes and DNA. In all, the sample holds a few hundred thousand distinct CDR3 sequences, and 61% of those were seen once. The top ten clones comprise 25% to 30% of the sample. The sample was sorted CD4+, CD8+, or CD8+CD57+ T cells (not recorded which) from PBMCs. The receptor source for this set is a human donor in good health.

This clonotype showed up many times. The V gene is TRBV2, the J gene TRBJ2-7; D gene ambiguous. Trimming cost V 7 bases and J 1 base, with 23 bases left between them. The germline CDR1 and CDR2 sequences are SNHLY and FYNNEI. This CDR3 spans 17 amino acids. Here the CDR3 reads CASTTPTGPHKSYEQYF. The CDR3 DNA reads TGTGCCAGCACCACCCCCACCGGACCCCACAAGTCCTACGAGCAGTACTTC.

The chain carries TRBV15 and TRBJ1-1; TRBD1 is a possible D gene (5 bases). The ends were cut back, 9 bases at V and 3 bases at J, with 17 bases in the middle. Germline V gene lookup returns CDR1 LNHNV and CDR2 YYDKDF (reference sequence). The CDR3 has 14 residues. Written as DNA, the CDR3 is TGTGCCACACTTGGGGGGGGAAAGGACACTGAAGCTTTCTTT. Its translation is CATLGGGKDTEAFF.

The chain joins TRBV7-8 to TRBJ2-3; 7 nucleotides line up with TRBD2. The ends lost 5 bases at V and 4 bases at J; junction bases unmatched: 12. The CDR3 length is 16 residues. The germline V gene has CDR1 SGHVS and CDR2 FQNEAQ. CDR3 region: CASSPYAAGAADTQYF. CDR3 coding DNA: TGTGCCAGCAGCCCCTATGCGGCGGGAGCGGCAGATACGCAGTATTTT.

Ten or more counts support this clonotype. This chain uses TRBV7-9 with TRBJ1-3; 7 nucleotides agree with TRBD1. This CDR3 comprises 15 residues. Germline CDR1 and CDR2: SEHNR and FQNEAQ (reference sequence). V was clipped by 6 bases and J by 3 bases; unmatched bases: 8. CDR3 region: CASRTGQFGGNTIYF. CDR3 DNA: TGTGCCAGCAGAACGGGACAGTTCGGTGGAAACACCATATATTTT.

The J gene is TRBJ1-1, the V gene TRBV30; tentative D call: TRBD1 (6 bases). Germline values: CDR1 GTSNPN, CDR2 SVGIG (reference sequence). The CDR3 spans 13 residues. The V and J ends lost 5 bases and 1 base respectively, with 11 bases between them. CDR3 bases: TGTGCCTGGGACAGGCAAGGGAACACTGAAGCTTTCTTT. Protein product: CAWDRQGNTEAFF. Full variable domain (rest looked up from reference TRBV30 and TRBJ1-1): SQTIHQWPATLVQPVGSPLSLECTVEGTSNPNLYWYRQAAGRGLQLLFYSVGIGQISSEVPQNLSASRPQDRQFILSSKKLLLSDSGFYLCAWDRQGNTEAFFGQGTRLTVV.

This clonotype was counted many times. CDR3 sequence (DNA): TGTGCCAGCCTAGCTCCCCACTACAATGAGCAGTTCTTC. Translation: CASLAPHYNEQFF. V is TRBV5-8 and J is TRBJ2-1, with D possibly matching TRBD2 (5 bases). V lost 7 bases, J lost 3 bases, and 11 bases lay in between. In germline, CDR1 is SGHTS, CDR2 YDEGEE. The CDR3 spans 13 residues.

V is TRBV4-1 and J is TRBJ2-7; D unresolved. V dropped 1 base and J dropped 3 bases, with 16 bases sitting between them. The germline V gene encodes CDR1 MGHRA and CDR2 YSYEKL. This CDR3 has 16 amino acids. As DNA, the CDR3 is TGCGCCAGCAGCCAAGCCGCCGGGCAGGACGACTACGAGCAGTACTTC. Amino acids: CASSQAAGQDDYEQYF.

The rearrangement links TRBV2 to TRBJ2-1; D is unclear. V lost 7 bases, J lost 11 bases, and 18 bases lay in between. The CDR3 contains 13 residues. The germline gives CDR1 SNHLY, CDR2 FYNNEI. CDR3 DNA sequence: TGTGCCAGCATCCCTCAATTGACAATGAAGCAGTTCTTC. It translates to CASIPQLTMKQFF.

J is TRBJ2-7 and V is TRBV20-1; 9 bases match TRBD1. V lost 6 bases, J lost 5 bases, and 11 bases stayed unmatched. From germline, CDR1 is DFQATT and CDR2 SNEGSKA (reference sequence). The CDR3 length is 14 residues. This CDR3 reads CSAEGTGFYHEQYF. Written as DNA, the CDR3 is TGCAGTGCCGAGGGGACAGGGTTTTACCACGAGCAGTACTTC.

This clonotype has only one observation. V and J are TRBV7-9 and TRBJ1-2; no clear D gene. The CDR3 has 12 amino acids. V was cut by 0 bases and J by 9 bases, with 8 bases left in between. Germline V gene data show CDR1 as SEHNR and CDR2 as FQNEAQ (reference sequence). As DNA, the CDR3 is TGTGCCAGCAGCTTAGCGGAAGGACGCTACACCTTC. Residues: CASSLAEGRYTF.

This clonotype was detected ten times or more. The CDR3 DNA is TGTGCCAGCAGTGAAGCGTTGCCGGGACAGGGGGTCTACGAGCAGTACTTC. As protein: CASSEALPGQGVYEQYF. J is TRBJ2-7 and V is TRBV2, with 11 bases lining up with TRBD1. The length of the CDR3 is 17 residues. The J segment lost 3 bases and the V segment lost 0 bases, leaving 7 bases of the junction unmatched. The V gene's germline CDR1 is SNHLY and CDR2 FYNNEI.

For the CDR3, the DNA is TGCAGCGTTGAAGATGATTCTAGCGGGATTGGATACGAGCAGTACTTC. It codes for CSVEDDSSGIGYEQYF. The V call is TRBV29-1, the J call TRBJ2-7, with TRBD2 matching 9 bases. J was trimmed by 4 bases and V by 0 bases; bases with no gene match: 10. From germline, CDR1 is SQVTM and CDR2 ANQGSEA. CDR3 length: 16 residues.

This clonotype was seen repeatedly, ten times or more. V usage is TRBV19 and J usage is TRBJ1-1; the D is unclear. V was trimmed by 4 bases and J by 3 bases, leaving 12 bases between them. There are 14 residues in the CDR3. CDR1 is LNHDA, CDR2 SQIVND, per germline (reference sequence). In DNA, the CDR3 is TGTGCCAGTAGTACCCAGGCTGGGGACACTGAAGCTTTCTTT. It encodes CASSTQAGDTEAFF.

This clonotype was recorded many times. The chain carries TRBV9 and TRBJ2-7, with 7 bases fitting TRBD2. The CDR3 has 16 amino acids. V lost 0 bases and J lost 5; bases outside the gene matches: 11. Germline loops: CDR1 SGDLS, CDR2 YYNGEE. This chain's CDR3 is CASSVAQGGFLDEQYF. CDR3 nucleotides: TGTGCCAGCAGCGTAGCCCAGGGAGGGTTCTTGGACGAGCAGTACTTC.

The V gene is TRBV7-9, the J gene TRBJ2-1, with D tentatively TRBD1 or TRBD2 (6 bases each). The CDR3 consists of 11 residues. The germline CDR1 and CDR2 sequences are SEHNR and FQNEAQ (reference sequence). V lost 7 bases and J 7 bases, leaving 8 bases between the germline ends. CDR3 protein: CASTGANEQFF. The CDR3, as DNA: TGTGCCAGCACGGGGGCGAATGAGCAGTTCTTC.

This chain joins TRBV12-3 or TRBV12-4 and TRBJ1-1; D uncertain. The CDR3 totals 14 residues. V lost 4 bases to trimming and J lost 4 bases, with 13 bases between them. This CDR3 is CASSYPGESTEAFF. For the CDR3, the DNA is TGTGCCAGCAGTTACCCCGGGGAGAGCACTGAAGCTTTCTTT.

The V call is TRBV5-1, the J call TRBJ1-3; 7 positions agree with TRBD1. Germline CDR1 and CDR2: SGHRS and YFSETQ. The V gene end was trimmed by 4 bases and the J gene end by 4 bases; junction bases not matched to a gene: 5. This CDR3 comprises 14 residues. The CDR3 coding sequence is TGCGCCAGCAGCGACGGGACAGAAGGAAACACCATATATTTT. It specifies CASSDGTEGNTIYF.

This clonotype has just a few counts. This sequence joins TRBV10-3 and TRBJ2-1; D tentatively fits TRBD1 or TRBD2 (5 bases each). This CDR3 has 13 residues. CDR1 is ENHRY, CDR2 SYGVKD, per germline. Between the trimmed V and J ends, which lost 3 bases and 5 bases, there was a span of 8 bases. DNA of the CDR3: TGTGCCATCAGTGACGGGACGAACAATGAGCAGTTCTTC. Its translation: CAISDGTNNEQFF.

This clonotype was detected only once. J is TRBJ1-1 and V is TRBV20-1; D perhaps matches TRBD1 (5 bases). The germline gives CDR1 DFQATT, CDR2 SNEGSKA (reference sequence). The CDR3 totals 12 residues. The V and J ends lost 4 bases and 5 bases respectively, with 11 bases between them. In DNA, the CDR3 is TGCAGTGCTATGCGACAGACTACTGAAGCTTTCTTT. It codes for CSAMRQTTEAFF.

The gene calls are TRBV24-1 and TRBJ2-3; TRBD2 aligns across 7 bases. This CDR3 spans 12 amino acids. Germline lookup yields CDR1 KGHDR and CDR2 SFDVKD. J was trimmed by 9 bases and V by 4 bases; bases with no gene match: 3. The CDR3 sequence: CATSDLAETQYF. The CDR3, as DNA: TGTGCCACCAGTGACCTAGCGGAGACGCAGTATTTT.

The V gene is TRBV13, the J gene TRBJ1-2, with D unresolved. Germline V gene sequence: CDR1 PRHDT, CDR2 FYEKMQ (reference sequence). V was cut by 1 base and J by 4 bases, with 10 bases left in between. The CDR3 length is 14 residues. CDR3 nucleotides: TGTGCCAGCAGCTTAGCGCCAGTCACCTATGGCTACACCTTC. Translated, it gives CASSLAPVTYGYTF.

The V and J genes are TRBV10-3 and TRBJ1-2; no clear D gene. Per germline, CDR1 ENHRY and CDR2 SYGVKD. Trimming took off 8 bases at V and 2 bases at J, with 6 bases between the two ends. The CDR3 consists of 11 residues. The CDR3 DNA is TGTGCCATCTCGGACAACTATGGCTACACCTTC. Its protein product is CAISDNYGYTF.

This clonotype was seen more than once but under ten times. V and J are TRBV7-8 and TRBJ2-2; D is perhaps TRBD2 (5 bases). This CDR3 is built from 15 residues. Germline CDR1 and CDR2: SGHVS and FQNEAQ. V was trimmed by 2 bases and J by 0 bases, leaving 7 bases between them. The CDR3 DNA reads TGTGCCAGCAGCTTATACGGGGCGAACACCGGGGAGCTGTTTTTT. Translating it yields CASSLYGANTGELFF.

This clonotype appeared a few times. V usage is TRBV7-2 and J usage is TRBJ2-7; the D is unclear. The V gene lost 3 bases and the J gene lost 4 bases, with 10 bases spanning the gap. The CDR3 has 13 amino acids. CDR1 and CDR2 (germline): SGHTA, FQGNSA. The CDR3 here is CASSLARRYEQYF. CDR3 DNA sequence: TGTGCCAGCAGCTTGGCCAGGCGATACGAGCAGTACTTC.